These T cell receptor beta chains were read from a single sample in a study of beta chain features in type 1 diabetes. The repertoire was sequenced with immunoSEQ multiplex PCR; TCRdb's copy has only in-frame clones and lacks some. The sample carries approximately 150,000 clones, more than 60% recorded once. The sequenced material came from naive CD4+ T cells from blood. The receptors stem from a man aged 30 to 45 with type 1 diabetes. Both conserved end residues are part of each CDR3. D genes are given only for firm matches. Rows may omit the clone size; those that give it use once, few, many or a size class.

J gene,clone size,V gene,D gene,CDR3 DNA,CDR3 protein
TRBJ1-1,NA,TRBV9,TRBD1,TGTGCCAGCAGCGTAGCCGGTGGACAGGACTACACTGAAGCTTTCTTT,CASSVAGGQDYTEAFF
TRBJ2-1,NA,TRBV4-3,TRBD1,TGCGCCAGCAGCCAGGCCCAGACAGGGCGGAATGAGCAGTTCTTC,CASSQAQTGRNEQFF
TRBJ1-2,NA,TRBV13,TRBD1,TGTGCCAGCAGCTTAGAAGTTGTGGGACAGAGTAGCGGCTACACCTTC,CASSLEVVGQSSGYTF
TRBJ1-2,NA,TRBV29-1,NA,TGCAGCGTCCTGGGCAGTGGCTACACCTTC,CSVLGSGYTF
TRBJ2-2,once,TRBV29-1,TRBD1,TGCAGCGTGGGACAGGGGGTCGGGGAGCTGTTTTTT,CSVGQGVGELFF
TRBJ1-2,NA,TRBV4-3,TRBD1,TGCGCCAGCAGCCGGGCGGGACAGGGGATAGGAGGCTACACCTTC,CASSRAGQGIGGYTF
TRBJ2-5,NA,TRBV9,NA,TGTGCCAGCAGCGTAGCTCCAGGGACGGGCCAAGAGACCCAGTACTTC,CASSVAPGTGQETQYF
TRBJ2-5,NA,TRBV30,NA,TGTGCCTCACAGGGACAACAAGAGACCCAGTACTTC,CASQGQQETQYF
TRBJ2-3,NA,TRBV29-1,NA,TGCAGCGGGCAGACCGGGCCTTCGGATACGCAGTATTTT,CSGQTGPSDTQYF
TRBJ2-2,NA,TRBV9,NA,TGTGCCAGCAGCGTAGCTACGGGATTGGCCCACACCGGGGAGCTGTTTTTT,CASSVATGLAHTGELFF
TRBJ2-5,few,TRBV20-1,NA,TGCAGTGTTACAGAAGAGACCCAGTACTTC,CSVTEETQYF
TRBJ2-5,NA,TRBV30,NA,TGTGCCTGGAGTCGGCGCCAGAGGGAGACCCAGTACTTC,CAWSRRQRETQYF
TRBJ2-5,NA,TRBV29-1,NA,TGCAGCGTTGAGGGCTCCCCCCAAGAGACCCAGTACTTC,CSVEGSPQETQYF
TRBJ2-2,NA,TRBV7-7,NA,TGTGCTAGCAGCTTAGCACGCAACACCGGGGAGCTGTTTTTT,CASSLARNTGELFF
TRBJ2-5,once,TRBV7-2,NA,TGTGCCAGCAGCTCCAGTCGACAGGTTTTGGAGACCCAGTACTTC,CASSSSRQVLETQYF
TRBJ1-4,NA,TRBV20-1,NA,TGCAGTGCTAAAGAAAATGAAAAACTGTTTTTT,CSAKENEKLFF
TRBJ2-7,NA,TRBV7-8,NA,TGTGCCAGCAGCTTAGGCTTGCGGACAACCTCCTACGAGCAGTACTTC,CASSLGLRTTSYEQYF
TRBJ1-6,few,TRBV7-9,TRBD1,TGTGCCAGCAGCCTACAGGGGGACAATTCACCCCTCCACTTT,CASSLQGDNSPLHF
TRBJ2-1,NA,TRBV11-2,TRBD2,TGTGCCAGCAGCAGTGGGAGGGTACTAGCGGGGGGAAACAATGAGCAGTTCTTC,CASSSGRVLAGGNNEQFF
TRBJ1-2,few,TRBV9,TRBD1,TGTGCCAGCAGCCCTGAGGGACAGGGGCTGGGAGGCTACACCTTC,CASSPEGQGLGGYTF
TRBJ2-1,few,TRBV9,NA,TGTGCCAGCAGCGTAGTGGCCGGGGCGAATGAGCAGTTCTTC,CASSVVAGANEQFF
TRBJ2-1,NA,TRBV18,TRBD2,TGTGCCAGCTCCCGCCTCCGGGGGGGAGATGAGCAGTTCTTC,CASSRLRGGDEQFF
TRBJ1-5,NA,TRBV30,NA,TGTGCCTGGAGTGTACAAGTGTCTCAGCCCCAGCATTTT,CAWSVQVSQPQHF
TRBJ2-5,NA,TRBV11-2,TRBD1,TGTGCCAGCAGATACGGGACAGGGGTAGAGACCCAGTACTTC,CASRYGTGVETQYF
TRBJ2-7,NA,TRBV5-1,TRBD2,TGCGCCAGTGGTACGAGCGGGGCCTCCTACGAGCAGTACTTC,CASGTSGASYEQYF
TRBJ2-7,NA,TRBV28,NA,TGTGCCAGCAGTGGAGGGACAGAGCTCTACGAGCAGTACTTC,CASSGGTELYEQYF